The present T cell receptor (beta chain) was sequenced within a study of early T cells in non-severe SARS-CoV-2 infection. Germline CDR1 reads SGDLS; CDR2 reads YYNGEE. The V and J ends lost 2 bases and 5 bases respectively, with 13 bases between them. The CDR3 is 14 residues long. This clonotype was observed many times. What it binds is not known. Unique molecular identifiers tagged individual cDNA molecules. In TCRdb, the 5' RACE reads were re-called with MiXCR into one record per CDR3 protein. The data contain approximately 50,000 distinct CDR3 sequences, approximately 8.5% of them singletons. Notes on the study in general: Anti-spike CD8 specificities were favored by VDJdb matching, whose results missed private and CD4 specificities.

The chain recombines TRBV9 with TRBJ2-5; D is perhaps TRBD1 (6 bases). This TCR derives from an adult who was a healthcare worker with PCR-confirmed SARS-CoV-2 infection or an uninfected control (not recorded which). Sequencing input: whole blood. The CDR3 region has the DNA TGTGCCAGCAGCGTCGCAGGGGCGCCTGAGACCCAGTACTTC. This codes for CASSVAGAPETQYF.